This T cell receptor beta chain emerged from a study of T cell changes during pregnancy in multiple sclerosis. Using immunoSEQ multiplex PCR, the repertoire was profiled, and TCRdb retains in-frame clones only, with some absent. The sample has about 51,000 clones, just over 90% seen once. V was shortened by 5 bases and J by 0 bases, with 9 bases between the two germline ends. Germline CDR1 is SGHNT and CDR2 is YENEEA. This CDR3 has 14 residues. J is TRBJ2-3 and V is TRBV11-3; the D is unclear. The TCR comes from a female donor with multiple sclerosis, enrolled in a pregnancy study. Sample: peripheral blood, taken in the second trimester of pregnancy. The CDR3 DNA follows: TGTGCCAGCAGCCAAGACATTAGCACAGATACGCAGTATTTT. It encodes CASSQDISTDTQYF.